This TCR beta chain emerged from a study of T-cell memory formation after mild COVID-19. Notes on the study in general: From day 15 to 85, contracting clones were balanced between CD4 and CD8, whereas later expanders leaned toward CD4+.

A few counts support this clonotype. What it recognizes is unknown. TCRdb itself ran the 5' RACE reads through MiXCR, one entry per CDR3 protein. The sample lists just over 400,000 distinct CDR3 sequences, 20% to 30% occurring once. The CDR3 is 19 amino acids. CDR1 is ENHRY and CDR2 is SYGVKD in the germline V gene. Trimming removed 2 bases from V and 7 bases from J; junction bases left unmatched: 18. This TCR was recovered from an adult woman who had mild COVID-19 (a few samples of this study predate the infection). Cell type and time point are not known. The V and J genes are TRBV10-3 and TRBJ2-5; 11 nucleotides agree with TRBD2. The sequencing sample was made of PBMCs or a T cell subset sorted from them (not recorded which). CDR3 DNA sequence: TGTGCCATCAGTGAGCCGCGGGGACTAGCGGACCTCCGGATAGGGACCCAGTACTTC. Amino acids: CAISEPRGLADLRIGTQYF.